This T cell receptor (beta chain) is from a study of CD8 T cells in Susac syndrome. Trimming stripped 0 bases from V and 9 bases from J, with 9 bases between. CDR3 size: 12 residues. CDR1 SQVTM and CDR2 ANQGSEA come from the germline V gene. With random hexamers, reverse transcription was performed on 0.5 to 1 ug of RNA. Amplification of TCR beta CDR3 used immunoSEQ multiplex PCR across 54 Vbeta and 13 Jbeta. TCRdb redid the calling of the immunoSEQ multiplex PCR reads with MiXCR, one entry per CDR3 protein. The table lists about 400,000 distinct CDR3 sequences, 85% of them singletons. The authors carried out high-throughput sequencing of TCR beta. They applied it to CD8+ and CD4+ T cells obtained from blood. Stable or active relapsing-remitting multiple sclerosis, untreated and meeting revised McDonald criteria, defined the controls.

V is TRBV29-1 and J is TRBJ2-1, with D maybe TRBD2 (5 bases). The source is a human donor with multiple sclerosis. Specimen: CD8+ T cells from PBMCs. CDR3 DNA: TGCAGCGTTGAAGATCGAGGGAGTGAGCAGTTCTTC. Translating gives CSVEDRGSEQFF.